The 20 T cell receptor beta chains presented below share a single source sample, sequenced in a study of T cell responses to AZD1222 COVID-19 vaccine. TCRdb keeps only in-frame clones here, not all; method: immunoSEQ multiplex PCR. The data contain some 130,000 clones, 70% to 90% of them seen just once; the ten biggest clones take up around 8%. The specimen was peripheral blood, collected on day 0 of AZD1222 vaccination. Source of these receptors: an adult in good health.

The gene calls are TRBV3-1 (or the pseudogene TRBV3-2) and TRBJ1-1; D not certain. Deletions cut 0 bases from V and 2 bases from J, with 7 bases between. The CDR3 spans 14 residues. CDR1 and CDR2 (germline): LGHDT, YNNKEL (reference sequence). For the CDR3, the DNA is TGTGCCAGCAGCCAAGAGGCCTACAACACTGAAGCTTTCTTT. Translated: CASSQEAYNTEAFF.

The gene calls are TRBV5-6 and TRBJ2-5; D unresolved. The V and J ends lost 0 bases and 0 bases respectively, with 6 bases between them. The germline gives CDR1 SGHDT, CDR2 YYEEEE. This CDR3 contains 14 residues. The CDR3 coding sequence is TGTGCCAGCAGCTTGGTGGCATACCAAGAGACCCAGTACTTC. This gives the protein CASSLVAYQETQYF.

V usage is TRBV7-9 and J usage is TRBJ2-3, with D perhaps matching TRBD1 (7 bases). The CDR3 sequence is 13 residues long. V lost 5 bases, J lost 4 bases, and 10 bases lay in between. Germline CDR1 reads SEHNR; CDR2 reads FQNEAQ (reference sequence). The CDR3 coding sequence is TGTGCCAGCAGCGGAGGGGGCGCAGATACGCAGTATTTT. Its translation: CASSGGGADTQYF. Full variable domain (rest looked up from reference TRBV7-9 and TRBJ2-3): DTGVSQNPRHKITKRGQNVTFRCDPISEHNRLYWYRQTLGQGPEFLTYFQNEAQLEKSRLLSDRFSAERPKGSFSTLEIQRTEQGDSAMYLCASSGGGADTQYFGPGTRLTVL.

The chain recombines TRBV5-1 with TRBJ1-4, with D unclear. This CDR3 is 13 amino acids long. The germline CDR1 and CDR2 sequences are SGHRS and YFSETQ. The V and J ends lost 3 bases and 3 bases respectively, with 6 bases between them. CDR3 loop: CASSSVANEKLFF. The CDR3 region has the DNA TGCGCCAGCAGCTCCGTGGCTAATGAAAAACTGTTTTTT.

The V and J genes are TRBV13 and TRBJ2-7; 13 bases fit TRBD2. J gave up 4 bases and V 2 bases, and 8 bases lay outside the gene matches. CDR1 is PRHDT and CDR2 is FYEKMQ in the germline V gene (reference sequence). This CDR3 is built from 17 residues. The CDR3 nucleotides are TGTGCCAGCAGCTTAACTCAGGGACTAGCGGGAATATACGAGCAGTACTTC. It is translated as CASSLTQGLAGIYEQYF.

The chain employs TRBV10-3 and TRBJ1-6; no clear D gene. The V and J ends lost 0 bases and 7 bases respectively, with 4 bases between them. The CDR3 consists of 13 residues. Germline loops: CDR1 ENHRY, CDR2 SYGVKD. This chain's CDR3 is CAISESANSPLHF. The DNA of the CDR3 is TGTGCCATCAGTGAGTCGGCCAATTCACCCCTCCACTTT.

This sequence joins TRBV3-1 (or the pseudogene TRBV3-2) and TRBJ1-2, with TRBD1 as a possible D gene (5 bases). The CDR3 has 15 amino acids. Germline CDR1 and CDR2: LGHDT and YNNKEL (reference sequence). Deletions cut 1 base from V and 0 bases from J, with 9 bases between. The CDR3 loop is CASSQGGETNYGYTF. The CDR3 DNA reads TGTGCCAGCAGCCAAGGAGGGGAAACTAACTATGGCTACACCTTC.

V and J are TRBV27 and TRBJ2-5; a possible D gene is TRBD2 (6 bases). This CDR3 has 14 amino acids. V was trimmed by 2 bases and J by 5 bases, leaving 12 bases between them. Germline CDR1 is MNHEY and CDR2 is SMNVEV (reference sequence). The CDR3 is CASSLKIAGETQYF. CDR3 DNA: TGTGCCAGCAGTTTAAAGATCGCGGGGGAGACCCAGTACTTC.

This clone was found once. The chain carries TRBV27 and TRBJ2-3, with D possibly being TRBD1 (6 bases). CDR1 is MNHEY and CDR2 is SMNVEV in the germline V gene (reference sequence). There are 12 residues in the CDR3. The V end was cut by 10 bases, the J end by 2 bases, with 10 bases between. The DNA for the CDR3 is TGTGCCATAGGACAGTTCACAGATACGCAGTATTTT. Translating gives CAIGQFTDTQYF.

This sequence joins TRBV7-9 and TRBJ1-5; 11 nucleotides align to TRBD1. CDR3 length: 15 amino acids. Trimming at V came to 5 bases and at J to 5 bases, leaving 5 bases not matched to a gene. Germline V gene data show CDR1 as SEHNR and CDR2 as FQNEAQ (reference sequence). CDR3 sequence: CASSQPGQGDQPQHF. In DNA form, the CDR3 reads TGTGCCAGCAGCCAACCGGGACAGGGGGATCAGCCCCAGCATTTT.

This clone has just one count. This chain joins TRBV14 and TRBJ2-1; TRBD2 matches 7 bases. Germline-derived CDR1 and CDR2 are SGHDN and FVKESK. The CDR3 covers 15 residues. J was trimmed by 3 bases and V by 5 bases; bases with no gene match: 7. CDR3 bases: TGTGCCAGCAGCACACTGGGGGGGGGCTACAATGAGCAGTTCTTC. This encodes CASSTLGGGYNEQFF.

The chain carries TRBV3-1 (or the pseudogene TRBV3-2) and TRBJ1-2; perhaps TRBD1 as D (6 bases). From germline, CDR1 is LGHDT and CDR2 YNNKEL (reference sequence). Between the trimmed V and J ends, which lost 3 bases and 7 bases, there was a span of 12 bases. There are 13 residues in the CDR3. The CDR3 reads CASSQLRGAGYTF. CDR3 nucleotides: TGTGCCAGCAGCCAGTTAAGGGGGGCTGGCTACACCTTC.

The chain is built from TRBV4-2 and TRBJ1-5; the match to TRBD1 covers 8 bases. CDR1 LGHNA and CDR2 YNFKEQ come from the germline V gene. With V trimmed by 4 bases and J by 10 bases, 6 bases remained unmatched. The CDR3 runs 13 residues. The CDR3 DNA sequence: TGTGCCAGCAGCCTTGGACAGGGTTCACCCCAGCATTTT. It is translated as CASSLGQGSPQHF.

CDR3 DNA: TGTGCCACCCGGACAGCTAAAGTAAACTATGGCTACACCTTC. Residues: CATRTAKVNYGYTF. The rearrangement links TRBV24-1 to TRBJ1-2; D might be TRBD1 (6 bases). The CDR3 totals 14 residues. The germline V gene has CDR1 KGHDR and CDR2 SFDVKD. Deletions cut 9 bases from V and 2 bases from J, with 15 bases between.

V and J are TRBV11-2 and TRBJ2-5, with 10 bases identical to TRBD2. V trimming: 1 base; J trimming: 4 bases; junction bases outside the gene matches: 12. Germline values: CDR1 SGHAT, CDR2 FQNNGV. The length of the CDR3 is 18 residues. The CDR3 DNA sequence: TGTGCCAGCAGCTTAGGTGTTCCAGCGGGGGGGCAGAGAGAGACCCAGTACTTC. Translation gives CASSLGVPAGGQRETQYF.

This chain links TRBV28 with TRBJ1-4; tentatively, D is TRBD1 (6 bases). Trimming took off 5 bases at V and 5 bases at J, with 24 bases between the two ends. There are 18 residues in the CDR3. CDR1 and CDR2 from the germline V gene are MDHEN and SYDVKM. CDR3 protein: CASSRLVWTVRENEKLFF. CDR3 coding DNA: TGTGCCAGCAGTCGCCTCGTGTGGACAGTAAGGGAAAATGAAAAACTGTTTTTT.

The genes are TRBV9 and TRBJ2-2; D ambiguous. This CDR3 has 16 amino acids. With 0 bases removed from V and 3 bases from J, the gap between germline ends came to 12 bases. Germline CDR1 is SGDLS and CDR2 is YYNGEE. CDR3 DNA sequence: TGTGCCAGCAGCGTAGATGGTGGGGATTACACCGGGGAGCTGTTTTTT. This encodes CASSVDGGDYTGELFF.

The chain combines TRBV7-6 with TRBJ2-2; no clear D. CDR3 length equals 14 residues. V shed 0 bases and J shed 5 bases, with 7 bases lying between them. Germline V gene sequence: CDR1 SGHVS, CDR2 FNYEAQ. DNA for the CDR3: TGTGCCAGCAGCTTAGCGAAAGAAACCGGGGAGCTGTTTTTT. Translated, it gives CASSLAKETGELFF.

The chain recombines TRBV5-1 with TRBJ2-3; 7 bases are a match to TRBD2. CDR3 length: 14 residues. CDR1 is SGHRS and CDR2 is YFSETQ in the germline V gene. Trimming cost V 4 bases and J 5 bases; bases outside gene matches: 7. The CDR3 DNA reads as TGCGCCAGCAGCGACCCCTCGGGGGGAGATACGCAGTATTTT. Translating it yields CASSDPSGGDTQYF.

The J gene is TRBJ1-1, the V gene TRBV5-1; 7 bases are shared with TRBD1. Germline values: CDR1 SGHRS, CDR2 YFSETQ. Trimming cost V 1 base and J 4 bases; bases outside gene matches: 4. This CDR3 spans 14 amino acids. The CDR3 region has the DNA TGCGCCAGCAGCTTGACAGGGGCGAGCACTGAAGCTTTCTTT. Protein sequence: CASSLTGASTEAFF.